This T cell receptor (beta chain) is from a study of beta chain features in type 1 diabetes. The CDR3 covers 18 residues. Reverse transcription of all isolated RNA meant that expressed TCRB transcripts were sequenced. Repertoires were generated with immunoSEQ multiplex PCR, while TCRdb's copy carries only in-frame clones and drops some. The data contain approximately 150,000 clones, 9% to 10% of them singletons. Cells sorted by CD45RO/CCR7/CD25/CD127/CD95/CD27 comprised CD4+ naive, central memory, regulatory and stem cell-like memory cells. Overall study results and limits: Type 1 diabetes patients showed fewer insertions and more deletions at VDJ junctions.

This clone was recorded a few times. Its antigen remains unknown. Sequencing input: central memory CD4+ T cells from blood. The rearrangement uses TRBV1 and TRBJ2-7; TRBD2, as called in the table, went unchecked against the DNA. TRBV1 is reported as a pseudogene. The clonotype comes from a middle-aged woman in good health. The CDR3 protein is CTSSPPQDSGGNSYEQYF. The CDR3 DNA reads TGCACCAGCAGCCCCCCTCAAGATAGCGGGGGGAACTCCTACGAGCAGTACTTC.